The 30 T cell receptor beta chains reported below all come from one sample, sequenced in a study of blood T cell repertoires in COVID-19. The repertoire was sequenced with immunoSEQ multiplex PCR; TCRdb's copy has only in-frame clones and lacks some. The data show a few hundred thousand clones, around 92% seen once. Source material: peripheral blood. Receptors originate from a woman aged 25 to 39 with COVID-19, enrolled during active disease.

The chain employs TRBV5-4 and TRBJ1-1, with 8 bases identical to TRBD1. Germline loops: CDR1 SGHNT, CDR2 YYREEE (reference sequence). V lost 2 bases, J lost 5 bases, and 5 bases stayed unmatched. There are 14 residues in the CDR3. CDR3 residues: CASSLRQGKTEAFF. CDR3 coding DNA: TGTGCCAGCAGCTTACGACAGGGGAAGACTGAAGCTTTCTTT.

The CDR3: CASSRTGETQYF. CDR3 in DNA: TGTGCCAGCTCCCGAACGGGGGAGACCCAGTACTTC. The rearrangement uses TRBV18 and TRBJ2-5; possibly TRBD2 for D (5 bases). This CDR3 comprises 12 residues. Deletions cut 6 bases from V and 5 bases from J, with 10 bases between. Germline V gives CDR1 KGHSH, CDR2 LQKENI. Based on the CDR3 plus reference TRBV18 and TRBJ2-5, the full variable domain is NAGVMQNPRHLVRRRGQEARLRCSPMKGHSHVYWYRQLPEEGLKFMVYLQKENIIDESGMPKERFSAEFPKEGPSILRIQQVVRGDSAAYFCASSRTGETQYFGPGTRLLVL.

This rearrangement joins TRBV4-1 to TRBJ2-7; 8 bases line up with TRBD1. The CDR3 covers 15 residues. The junction had 4 bases not matched to a gene; V was cut back by 1 base and J by 2 bases. The V gene's germline CDR1 is MGHRA and CDR2 YSYEKL. The CDR3 spells CASSQVQDRAYEQYF. CDR3 bases: TGCGCCAGCAGCCAAGTACAGGACAGGGCCTACGAGCAGTACTTC.

In DNA form, the CDR3 reads TGTGCCACCAGCAGAGATCGGCAGGGTGGTTCACCCCTCCACTTT. This sequence encodes CATSRDRQGGSPLHF. The chain is built from TRBV15 and TRBJ1-6; D may be TRBD1 (5 bases). The CDR3 has 15 amino acids. The V gene lost 0 bases and the J gene lost 9 bases, with 12 bases spanning the gap. Germline loops: CDR1 LNHNV, CDR2 YYDKDF (reference sequence).

The chain joins TRBV27 to TRBJ1-5; D may be TRBD1 (5 bases). Trimming removed 4 bases from V and 0 bases from J, with 10 bases in between. Germline V CDR1 and CDR2: MNHEY, SMNVEV (reference sequence). There are 15 residues in the CDR3. The CDR3 bases are TGTGCCAGCAGTTCGACAGTCTATAGCAATCAGCCCCAGCATTTT. Protein sequence: CASSSTVYSNQPQHF.

This chain joins TRBV18 and TRBJ2-1, with TRBD1 matching over 7 bases. Unmatched junction bases numbered 10, after V lost 3 bases and J lost 8 bases. Germline V gene lookup returns CDR1 KGHSH and CDR2 LQKENI. The CDR3 runs 15 residues. The CDR3 sequence is CASSPIGTVSDEQFF. DNA for the CDR3: TGTGCCAGCTCACCTATCGGGACAGTATCGGATGAGCAGTTCTTC.

Only one count was recorded for this clone. The genes are TRBV28 and TRBJ1-4; tentative D call: TRBD1 (5 bases). CDR1 and CDR2 from the germline V gene are MDHEN and SYDVKM. The CDR3 length is 12 residues. Deletions cut 6 bases from V and 10 bases from J, with 12 bases between. For the CDR3, the DNA is TGTGCCAGCAGCCTCAACGGGGGAAAACTGTTTTTT. It encodes CASSLNGGKLFF.

The chain joins TRBV29-1 to TRBJ1-2, with D possibly being TRBD1 (6 bases). The V end was cut by 4 bases, the J end by 0 bases, with 15 bases between. In germline, CDR1 is SQVTM, CDR2 ANQGSEA. The CDR3 extends over 15 amino acids. CDR3 sequence reads: CSVGPNRETNYGYTF. CDR3 DNA: TGCAGCGTTGGGCCCAACAGGGAGACTAACTATGGCTACACCTTC.

This chain links TRBV18 with TRBJ2-1, with a weak D call TRBD1 (5 bases). CDR3 length: 19 amino acids. The germline V gene encodes CDR1 KGHSH and CDR2 LQKENI. Trimming took off 4 bases at V and 0 bases at J, with 22 bases between the two ends. The CDR3, as DNA: TGTGCCAGCTCACTTTTAGCATTGGGGCCCTCCAGCTCCTACAATGAGCAGTTCTTC. It translates to CASSLLALGPSSSYNEQFF.

This sequence joins TRBV6-5 and TRBJ2-2, with D maybe TRBD1 (6 bases). Trimming cost V 5 bases and J 2 bases, with 12 bases left between them. CDR1 is MNHEY and CDR2 is SVGAGI in the germline V gene. This CDR3 is 15 amino acids long. DNA of the CDR3: TGTGCCAGCAGTCCCGGGACAATTAACACCGGGGAGCTGTTTTTT. As protein: CASSPGTINTGELFF.

This sequence joins TRBV6-5 and TRBJ1-1; tentatively, D is TRBD1 (6 bases). V gave up 0 bases and J gave up 3 bases, with 11 bases separating them. Germline V gene sequence: CDR1 MNHEY, CDR2 SVGAGI. This CDR3 comprises 15 residues. DNA of the CDR3: TGTGCCAGCAGTTACTCGGGGGGGCAGGACACTGAAGCTTTCTTT. This codes for CASSYSGGQDTEAFF.

The chain combines TRBV27 with TRBJ1-5, with unresolved D. Germline CDR1 and CDR2: MNHEY and SMNVEV (reference sequence). The CDR3 spans 14 residues. V was cut by 3 bases and J by 0 bases, with 6 bases left in between. The CDR3 reads CASSFRNSNQPQHF. The CDR3 DNA is TGTGCCAGCAGTTTTCGTAATAGCAATCAGCCCCAGCATTTT.

The gene calls are TRBV9 and TRBJ2-5; TRBD2 is a possible D gene (6 bases). The CDR3 spans 14 residues. Germline V gene sequence: CDR1 SGDLS, CDR2 YYNGEE. Trimming pared 4 bases from V and 5 bases from J, leaving 15 bases between. CDR3 DNA sequence: TGTGCCAGCAGCCTCTTTGGGGACTCGGAGACCCAGTACTTC. This sequence encodes CASSLFGDSETQYF.

This clone has just a few counts. The chain carries TRBV28 and TRBJ1-2, with 8 bases identical to TRBD1. Germline values: CDR1 MDHEN, CDR2 SYDVKM. V gave up 2 bases and J gave up 6 bases; unmatched junction bases: 5. This CDR3 is built from 14 residues. The CDR3 nucleotides are TGTGCCAGCAGTTTAGTGGCAGGGGGCAATGGCTACACCTTC. Its protein product is CASSLVAGGNGYTF.

The chain combines TRBV7-2 with TRBJ1-1; 7 bases line up with TRBD1. Germline loops: CDR1 SGHTA, CDR2 FQGNSA. The CDR3 has 15 residues. V trimming: 4 bases; J trimming: 2 bases; junction bases outside the gene matches: 7. For the CDR3, the DNA is TGTGCCAGCAGCTCACCGGGACAGACTAACACTGAAGCTTTCTTT. Its protein product is CASSSPGQTNTEAFF.

This chain joins TRBV3-1 (or the pseudogene TRBV3-2) and TRBJ2-7; D perhaps matches TRBD1 (6 bases). Germline V lookup: CDR1 LGHDT, CDR2 YNNKEL (reference sequence). The CDR3 totals 16 residues. V was pared by 1 base and J by 3 bases, with 16 bases between. The DNA for the CDR3 is TGTGCCAGCAGCCAAGCCCCCGGCAGGGGAAACTACGAGCAGTACTTC. This translates into CASSQAPGRGNYEQYF.

The chain joins TRBV7-2 to TRBJ2-1; 10 nucleotides match TRBD1. Germline CDR1 SGHTA, CDR2 FQGNSA. There are 14 residues in the CDR3. Trimming at V came to 4 bases and at J to 3 bases, leaving 0 bases not matched to a gene. The DNA of the CDR3 is TGTGCCAGCAGCTGGACAGGGGGCTACAATGAGCAGTTCTTC. Encoded protein: CASSWTGGYNEQFF.

The chain employs TRBV5-5 and TRBJ1-1; no clear D gene. In germline, CDR1 is SGHKS, CDR2 YYEKEE (reference sequence). V lost 2 bases and J 5 bases, leaving 7 bases between the germline ends. The CDR3 is 12 amino acids. The CDR3 coding sequence is TGTGCCAGCAGCTTCACCCTAACTGAAGCTTTCTTT. As protein: CASSFTLTEAFF.

This chain joins TRBV3-1 (or the pseudogene TRBV3-2) and TRBJ1-5; no reliable D call. V gave up 0 bases and J gave up 0 bases, with 9 bases separating them. Germline V lookup: CDR1 LGHDT, CDR2 YNNKEL (reference sequence). This CDR3 spans 16 amino acids. The CDR3 is CASSQDPGFSNQPQHF. The DNA for the CDR3 is TGTGCCAGCAGCCAAGACCCGGGATTTAGCAATCAGCCCCAGCATTTT.

This chain connects TRBV6-5 to TRBJ2-7, with TRBD1 as a possible D gene (6 bases). The CDR3 is made up of 13 amino acids. Between the trimmed V and J ends, which lost 6 bases and 3 bases, there was a span of 12 bases. Germline V gene sequence: CDR1 MNHEY, CDR2 SVGAGI. In nucleotides, the CDR3 is TGTGCCAGCAGGAAAGGACAGCTCTACGAGCAGTACTTC. The encoded protein is CASRKGQLYEQYF.

The chain is built from TRBV2 and TRBJ2-1; the D is unclear. Trimming took 3 bases from V and 7 from J, leaving 10 bases between them. The V gene's germline CDR1 is SNHLY and CDR2 FYNNEI. There are 13 residues in the CDR3. CDR3 in DNA: TGTGCCAGCAGTGATGCCTTCAGGAATGAGCAGTTCTTC. Protein sequence: CASSDAFRNEQFF.

Here the CDR3 reads CARKDGQGATTDTQYF. CDR3 sequence (DNA): TGTGCCAGAAAAGACGGACAGGGGGCGACCACAGATACGCAGTATTTT. The genes are TRBV2 and TRBJ2-3, with 11 bases fitting TRBD1. The CDR3 has 16 residues. Germline CDR1 is SNHLY and CDR2 is FYNNEI. V lost 9 bases, J lost 2 bases, and 10 bases stayed unmatched.

This chain links TRBV6-1 with TRBJ2-1; D is possibly TRBD2 (5 bases). Germline loops: CDR1 MNHNS, CDR2 SASEGT. CDR3 length equals 15 residues. Between the trimmed V and J ends, which lost 2 bases and 5 bases, there was a span of 13 bases. In nucleotides, the CDR3 is TGTGCCAGCAGTGAACCGGGCAGGAGGAACAATGAGCAGTTCTTC. This sequence encodes CASSEPGRRNNEQFF.

This clone was seen just once. The V gene is TRBV19, the J gene TRBJ1-6; 12 positions agree with TRBD1. The V and J ends lost 4 bases and 9 bases, in that order; junction bases with no gene match: 7. The CDR3 length is 16 residues. CDR1 LNHDA and CDR2 SQIVND come from the germline V gene (reference sequence). The CDR3 DNA is TGTGCCAGTAGTAGCCTCGGGACAGGGGGCGTTTCACCCCTCCACTTT. As protein: CASSSLGTGGVSPLHF.

The rearrangement uses TRBV30 and TRBJ2-1, with TRBD2 matching over 11 bases. With V trimmed by 4 bases and J by 0 bases, 5 bases remained unmatched. CDR3 length equals 16 residues. Germline CDR1 GTSNPN, CDR2 SVGIG (reference sequence). CDR3 amino acids: CAWTLAGGSSYNEQFF. CDR3 nucleotides: TGTGCCTGGACGCTAGCGGGGGGATCCTCCTACAATGAGCAGTTCTTC.

The CDR3 DNA sequence: TGTGCCATCAATGGTCAGGACAGGGGTGCCGGGGAGCTGTTTTTT. Protein product: CAINGQDRGAGELFF. V usage is TRBV10-3 and J usage is TRBJ2-2; 9 positions agree with TRBD1. Trimming removed 7 bases from V and 6 bases from J; junction bases left unmatched: 9. Germline-derived CDR1 and CDR2 are ENHRY and SYGVKD. CDR3 size: 15 residues.

V is TRBV5-1 and J is TRBJ2-5; TRBD2 is a possible D gene (6 bases). CDR1 and CDR2 from the germline V gene are SGHRS and YFSETQ. The CDR3 is 14 residues long. Trimming left V 0 bases short and J 2 bases short, with 8 bases between. CDR3 residues: CASSLAGTQETQYF. CDR3 DNA sequence: TGCGCCAGCAGCTTGGCCGGGACTCAAGAGACCCAGTACTTC.

This chain links TRBV7-9 with TRBJ2-1; no definite D call. The CDR3 is made up of 13 amino acids. V was trimmed by 4 bases and J by 10 bases, leaving 14 bases between them. CDR1 is SEHNR, CDR2 FQNEAQ, per germline (reference sequence). The CDR3 sequence is CASSSPDSPEQFF. The CDR3 region has the DNA TGTGCCAGCAGCTCTCCCGACTCCCCCGAGCAGTTCTTC.

The chain employs TRBV6-5 and TRBJ1-2; D unresolved. Germline V gene lookup returns CDR1 MNHEY and CDR2 SVGAGI. The CDR3 contains 12 residues. V lost 7 bases and J lost 4, with 10 bases in between. CDR3 loop: CASMPGFYGYTF. The CDR3 DNA follows: TGTGCCAGCATGCCGGGTTTCTATGGCTACACCTTC.

The CDR3 DNA follows: TGTGCCAGCCGGCGGAACTACACCTTC. This encodes CASRRNYTF. The chain is built from TRBV12-3 or TRBV12-4 and TRBJ1-2, with D hard to call. Trimming took off 8 bases at V and 10 bases at J, with 8 bases between the two ends. The CDR3 is 9 residues long.